These 29 T cell receptor beta chains were sequenced from one sample in a study of T cells expressing NK-cell markers. TCRdb re-analyzed the 5' RACE reads; it lists each CDR3 protein once, without DNA. The repertoire shows about 460,000 distinct CDR3 sequences; the top ten hold roughly 1.4%. Sample: blood T cells: a sorted CD56 or NKG2C T cell subset, CD4+ or CD8+ T cells, or bulk PBMC T cells (not recorded which). The source of these receptors is a woman between 45 and 60 years old in good health.

The rearrangement joins TRBV14 to TRBJ2-7; TCRdb's D call of TRBD1 is untestable without DNA. The CDR3 sequence is 13 residues long. The germline V gene has CDR1 SGHDN and CDR2 FVKESK. This CDR3 reads CASSPLGGYEQYF.

This chain's CDR3 is CASIRDPYNEQFF. The chain employs TRBV10-2 and TRBJ2-1; TCRdb's D gene call, TRBD1, goes unchecked for lack of DNA. Germline V gene sequence: CDR1 WSHSY, CDR2 SAAADI. The CDR3 has 13 amino acids.

Here the CDR3 reads CASSPFGGELFF. The J gene is TRBJ2-2, the V gene TRBV7-8. This CDR3 has 12 amino acids. Germline loops: CDR1 SGHVS, CDR2 FQNEAQ. Full variable domain (missing parts from reference TRBV7-8 and TRBJ2-2): GAGVSQSPRYKVAKRGQDVALRCDPISGHVSLFWYQQALGQGPEFLTYFQNEAQLDKSGLPSDRFFAERPEGSVSTLKIQRTQQEDSAVYLCASSPFGGELFFGEGSRLTVL.

This rearrangement joins TRBV10-3 to TRBJ1-6. Per the germline V gene, CDR1 is ENHRY and CDR2 is SYGVKD. The CDR3 loop spans 14 amino acids. Here the CDR3 reads CAISESSYNSPLHF.

The chain uses TRBV19 and TRBJ1-5; TCRdb outputs TRBD1, but without DNA this stays unchecked. The CDR3 runs 15 residues. Germline CDR1 LNHDA, CDR2 SQIVND (reference sequence). CDR3 residues: CASSLRWTGDQPQHF. The whole variable domain, filled in from reference TRBV19 and TRBJ1-5, reads DGGITQSPKYLFRKEGQNVTLSCEQNLNHDAMYWYRQDPGQGLRLIYYSQIVNDFQKGDIAEGYSVSREKKESFPLTVTSAQKNPTAFYLCASSLRWTGDQPQHFGDGTRLSIL.

This chain connects TRBV6-4 to TRBJ1-1. Germline V CDR1 and CDR2: MRHNA, SNTAGT. The CDR3 has 13 residues. CDR3: CASQATGNTEAFF.

The V gene is TRBV7-2, the J gene TRBJ1-2; no DNA is available, so the TRBD1 call from TCRdb remains unchecked. The CDR3 has 15 amino acids. CDR1 is SGHTA and CDR2 is FQGNSA in the germline V gene. This CDR3 reads CASSFYLQGNYGYTF.

The chain links TRBV24-1 to TRBJ1-2; TCRdb's D call of TRBD1 is untestable without DNA. CDR1 KGHDR and CDR2 SFDVKD come from the germline V gene. The CDR3 consists of 13 residues. The CDR3 sequence is CATSDGRSYGYTF.

This chain uses TRBV5-6 with TRBJ1-2; the TRBD1 assignment by TCRdb is unverifiable without DNA. Per the germline V gene, CDR1 is SGHDT and CDR2 is YYEEEE. This CDR3 spans 13 amino acids. CDR3 amino acids: CASSPDRTYGYTF.

V usage is TRBV7-2 and J usage is TRBJ2-1; the D gene TCRdb calls, TRBD2, cannot be checked with no DNA. In germline, CDR1 is SGHTA, CDR2 FQGNSA. The CDR3 runs 15 residues. The CDR3 reads CASSLTGLAGYEQFF.

The V and J genes are TRBV12-3 or TRBV12-4 and TRBJ2-2; the D gene TCRdb calls, TRBD2, cannot be checked with no DNA. The CDR3 has 17 residues. CDR3: CASRPAGGIVVRGELFF.

The V and J genes are TRBV6-5 and TRBJ2-1; TCRdb returns TRBD2, unconfirmable since there is no DNA. This CDR3 contains 15 residues. Per germline, CDR1 MNHEY and CDR2 SVGAGI. CDR3 in amino acids: CASSYSLPSYNEQFF.

J is TRBJ2-5 and V is TRBV11-1; with no DNA, the TCRdb D assignment of TRBD1 cannot be verified. Per germline, CDR1 SGHAT and CDR2 FQDESV (reference sequence). The CDR3 loop spans 14 amino acids. CDR3: CASSLTPRRETQYF.

V and J are TRBV21-1 and TRBJ2-1; there is no DNA to check the TCRdb D call of TRBD2. TRBV21-1 is classified as a pseudogene. The CDR3 length is 17 residues. This CDR3 is CASKIGAGGPKNNEQFF.

V and J are TRBV11-2 and TRBJ1-4; TCRdb gives TRBD1 as the D gene, but with no DNA this cannot be confirmed. This CDR3 has 14 amino acids. The germline V gene has CDR1 SGHAT and CDR2 FQNNGV. CDR3 in amino acids: CASSLTGQGARLFF.

The chain links TRBV6-1 to TRBJ2-1; the TCRdb call, TRBD2, lacks DNA for checking. CDR1 is MNHNS and CDR2 is SASEGT in the germline V gene. The length of the CDR3 is 11 residues. The CDR3 spells CATALPNEQFF.

The V call is TRBV6-5, the J call TRBJ2-1; no DNA is available, so the TRBD2 call from TCRdb remains unchecked. The germline V gene has CDR1 MNHEY and CDR2 SVGAGI. The CDR3 is made up of 16 amino acids. The CDR3 reads CASSRGLGLASHEQFF.

The V gene is TRBV6-5, the J gene TRBJ2-2; TCRdb lists TRBD2, though no DNA is available to test this call. Germline CDR1 MNHEY, CDR2 SVGAGI. The CDR3 loop spans 16 amino acids. The CDR3 loop is CASSYSPSQGTGELFF.

This chain links TRBV5-1 with TRBJ2-6; TCRdb names TRBD1, which stays unverified in the absence of DNA. The CDR3 is 18 amino acids. Germline loops: CDR1 SGHRS, CDR2 YFSETQ. The CDR3 loop is CASSFSGAGHSGANVLTF.

The J gene is TRBJ2-3, the V gene TRBV2; without DNA, the TCRdb call of TRBD1 cannot be checked. The CDR3 extends over 15 amino acids. Germline V gene lookup returns CDR1 SNHLY and CDR2 FYNNEI. The CDR3: CASTGGERKLDTQYF. The full variable domain, in which reference TRBV2 and TRBJ2-3 provide the parts outside the CDR3, is EPEVTQTPSHQVTQMGQEVILRCVPISNHLYFYWYRQILGQKVEFLVSFYNNEISEKSEIFDDQFSVERPDGSNFTLKIRSTKLEDSAMYFCASTGGERKLDTQYFGPGTRLTVL.

This chain connects TRBV29-1 to TRBJ1-2. The CDR3 totals 13 residues. Germline assignment: CDR1 SQVTM and CDR2 ANQGSEA. The CDR3 protein is CSAGVGSGYGYTF.

This chain joins TRBV5-1 and TRBJ2-2; the D gene TCRdb calls, TRBD1, cannot be checked with no DNA. The CDR3 contains 14 residues. CDR1 SGHRS and CDR2 YFSETQ come from the germline V gene. This CDR3 is CASSENRGPGELFF.

This chain uses TRBV5-1 with TRBJ1-3; TCRdb's assignment of TRBD1 cannot be checked, as there is no DNA. The germline CDR1 and CDR2 sequences are SGHRS and YFSETQ. The CDR3 consists of 14 residues. This CDR3 reads CASSRDSYGNTIYF. Variable domain in full (rest from reference TRBV5-1 and TRBJ1-3): KAGVTQTPRYLIKTRGQQVTLSCSPISGHRSVSWYQQTPGQGLQFLFEYFSETQRNKGNFPGRFSGRQFSNSRSEMNVSTLELGDSALYLCASSRDSYGNTIYFGEGSWLTVV.

The gene calls are TRBV6-5 and TRBJ2-1; TCRdb indicates TRBD2, and absent DNA this call remains unverified. CDR3 length: 17 amino acids. Germline lookup yields CDR1 MNHEY and CDR2 SVGAGI. CDR3 region: CASSYFASGDQGNEQFF.

This chain links TRBV6-5 with TRBJ2-2; absent DNA, TCRdb's TRBD1 call cannot be checked. This CDR3 spans 13 amino acids. The germline CDR1 and CDR2 sequences are MNHEY and SVGAGI. The CDR3 is CASSRDMSGELFF.

The rearrangement joins TRBV12-3 or TRBV12-4 to TRBJ1-2; no DNA is available, so the TRBD1 call from TCRdb remains unchecked. The length of the CDR3 is 13 residues. CDR3 amino acids: CASSLETGGSYTF.

The chain recombines TRBV7-2 with TRBJ2-2; lacking DNA, the TRBD2 call made by TCRdb goes unchecked. The CDR3 length is 16 residues. Germline V gene sequence: CDR1 SGHTA, CDR2 FQGNSA. The CDR3 protein is CASSLERPPLAGELFF.

V gene TRBV27 combines with J gene TRBJ2-5. Germline lookup yields CDR1 MNHEY and CDR2 SMNVEV (reference sequence). This CDR3 comprises 14 residues. The CDR3 sequence is CASSLSRGIETQYF.

This chain connects TRBV11-1 to TRBJ1-2; the TCRdb call, TRBD1, lacks DNA for checking. Germline CDR1 is SGHAT and CDR2 is FQDESV (reference sequence). There are 16 residues in the CDR3. CDR3 residues: CASSRNGGQDYYGYTF.